This note documents a single T cell receptor (beta chain) sequence. Its antigen is not identified. This sample was taken from a study of cytomegalovirus exposure and HLA in healthy donors. About the research overall: Later, an analysis reported that the roughly 120 validation repertoires had used the same platform as the approximately 670 first-cohort repertoires.

Clones were read by immunoSEQ multiplex PCR, and TCRdb kept only the in-frame ones, dropping some. This table has around 150,000 clones, 84% appearing once. Study outcomes and limitations: Many donors shared some public TCRs, even though most TCR sequences were rare. The authors enumerated over 150 TCR beta chains as linked to cytomegalovirus.

CDR3 length: 15 amino acids. Trimming took off 6 bases at V and 3 bases at J, with 15 bases between the two ends. Germline CDR1 is MDHEN and CDR2 is SYDVKM. The sequenced sample was PBMCs. The chain employs TRBV28 and TRBJ1-5, with TRBD1 as a possible D gene (6 bases). The source is a man younger than 45 in good health and CMV-seropositive. CDR3 coding DNA: TGTGCCAGCAGGGAGACAGGTGGGGCCAATCAGCCCCAGCATTTT. It is translated as CASRETGGANQPQHF.